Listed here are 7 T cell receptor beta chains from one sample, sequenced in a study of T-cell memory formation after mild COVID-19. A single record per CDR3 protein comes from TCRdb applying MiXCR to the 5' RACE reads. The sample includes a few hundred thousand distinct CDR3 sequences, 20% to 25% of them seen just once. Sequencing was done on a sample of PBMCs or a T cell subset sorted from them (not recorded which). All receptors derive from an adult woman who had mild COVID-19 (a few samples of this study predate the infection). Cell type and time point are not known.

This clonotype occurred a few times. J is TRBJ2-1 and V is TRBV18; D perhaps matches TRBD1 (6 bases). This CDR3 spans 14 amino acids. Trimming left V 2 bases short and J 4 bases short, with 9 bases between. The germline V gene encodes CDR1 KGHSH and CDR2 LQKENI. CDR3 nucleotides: TGTGCCAGCTCACCAACCGGACAGTACAATGAGCAGTTCTTC. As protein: CASSPTGQYNEQFF.

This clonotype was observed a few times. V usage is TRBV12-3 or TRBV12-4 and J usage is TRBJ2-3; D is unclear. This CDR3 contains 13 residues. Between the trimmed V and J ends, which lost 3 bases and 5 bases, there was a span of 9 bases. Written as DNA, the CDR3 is TGTGCCAGCAGTTTTCAGGCTGGAGATACGCAGTATTTT. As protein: CASSFQAGDTQYF.

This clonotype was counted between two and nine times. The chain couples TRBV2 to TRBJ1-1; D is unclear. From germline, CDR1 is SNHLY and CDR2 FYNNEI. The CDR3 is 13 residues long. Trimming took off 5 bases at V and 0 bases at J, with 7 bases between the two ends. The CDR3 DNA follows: TGTGCCAGCAGTTTCCAATTGAACACTGAAGCTTTCTTT. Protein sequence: CASSFQLNTEAFF.

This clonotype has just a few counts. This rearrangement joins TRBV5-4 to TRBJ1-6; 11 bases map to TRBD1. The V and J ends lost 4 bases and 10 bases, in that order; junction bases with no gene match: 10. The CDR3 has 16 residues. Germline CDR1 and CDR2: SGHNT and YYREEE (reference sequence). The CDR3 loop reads CASSPGQGAQQSPLHF. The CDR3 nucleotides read TGTGCCAGCAGCCCCGGACAGGGGGCGCAACAATCACCCCTCCACTTT.

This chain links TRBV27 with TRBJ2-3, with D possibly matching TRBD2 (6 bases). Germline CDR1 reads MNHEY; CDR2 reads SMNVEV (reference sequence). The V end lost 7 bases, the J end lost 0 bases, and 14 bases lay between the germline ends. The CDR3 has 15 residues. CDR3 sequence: CASTLLAASTDTQYF. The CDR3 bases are TGTGCCAGCACCCTCTTAGCGGCGAGCACAGATACGCAGTATTTT.

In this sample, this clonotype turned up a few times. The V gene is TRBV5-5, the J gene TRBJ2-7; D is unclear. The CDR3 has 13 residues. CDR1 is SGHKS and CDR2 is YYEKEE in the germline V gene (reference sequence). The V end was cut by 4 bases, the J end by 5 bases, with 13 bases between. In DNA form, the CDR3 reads TGTGCCAGCAGCCAATTTTGGTCGGACGAGCAGTACTTC. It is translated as CASSQFWSDEQYF.

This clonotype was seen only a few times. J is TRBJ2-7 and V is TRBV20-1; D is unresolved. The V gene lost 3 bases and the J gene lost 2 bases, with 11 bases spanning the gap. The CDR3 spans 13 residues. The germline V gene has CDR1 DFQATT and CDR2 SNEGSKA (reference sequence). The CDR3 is CSASSPTTYEQYF. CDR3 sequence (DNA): TGCAGTGCTAGTAGCCCAACCACCTACGAGCAGTACTTC.